This entry features one T cell receptor (beta chain) sequence. Its antigen is currently unknown. Donors likely had unrecorded immune exposures despite being nominally healthy when sampled. Per germline, CDR1 LNHDA and CDR2 SQIVND (reference sequence). This CDR3 has 12 residues. Germline trimming cut 7 bases from V and 9 bases from J; bases unmatched to any gene: 5. This sample was taken from a study of cytomegalovirus exposure and HLA in healthy donors. The PCR used 60 Vbeta and 13 Jbeta primers. Sequencing was performed with immunoSEQ multiplex PCR; in TCRdb, only in-frame clones are kept and a portion is missing. The sample records around 92,000 clones, more than 70% being singletons. Regarding the study as a whole: Specificity for CMV antigens was confirmed in vitro for a few of the CMV-associated chains.

This chain links TRBV19 with TRBJ2-1, with TRBD2 matching 8 bases. The sequence was collected from a man aged 18 to 30 in good health and CMV-seronegative. Sequencing used PBMCs. This chain's CDR3 is CASKKRGSEQFF. The CDR3, as DNA: TGTGCCAGTAAAAAGCGGGGGAGTGAGCAGTTCTTC.